This T cell receptor beta chain was observed in a study of blood T cells in healthy people across ages. The V end was cut by 5 bases, the J end by 9 bases, with 17 bases between. The CDR3 runs to 14 residues. Per the germline V gene, CDR1 is SGHTA and CDR2 is FQGNSA. A sample-barcoded 5' primer and a J-beta primer mix were used in a second PCR of roughly 6 to 11 cycles. Carrying 12 random nucleotides, a template-switch adaptor labeled each individual cDNA molecule. TCRdb analysed the 5' RACE reads with MiXCR anew, one entry per CDR3 protein. The sample has 1.5 million to 2 million distinct CDR3 sequences; about 50% are singletons.

The TCR was taken from a woman between 40 and 55 years old in good health. The chain employs TRBV7-2 and TRBJ2-1; no definite D call. Material: blood. CDR3 nucleotides: TGTGCCAGCAGCGGTAAGACGGGTTTGGGTGAGCAGTTCTTC. Its protein product is CASSGKTGLGEQFF.